The 27 T cell receptor beta chains below were found in one sample sequenced in a study of blood T cell repertoires in COVID-19. TCRdb's table, derived via immunoSEQ multiplex PCR, lists solely in-frame clones and lacks some. The sample has over 200,000 clones, around nine tenths seen once. The specimen sequenced was peripheral blood. The receptors were sampled from a man in his 60s with COVID-19, enrolled during active disease.

The V and J genes are TRBV9 and TRBJ2-3; a weak D match, TRBD2 (6 bases). Germline CDR1 reads SGDLS; CDR2 reads YYNGEE. The V and J ends lost 3 bases and 2 bases respectively, with 16 bases between them. The CDR3 extends over 16 amino acids. The CDR3 here is CASSAMGLGATDTQYF. CDR3 nucleotides: TGTGCCAGCAGCGCGATGGGACTCGGGGCCACAGATACGCAGTATTTT.

Comments on this clone: Other DNA sequences in the sample encode the same CDR3. This rearrangement joins TRBV18 to TRBJ1-2; D gene ambiguous. The CDR3 length is 13 residues. Per the germline V gene, CDR1 is KGHSH and CDR2 is LQKENI. V shed 2 bases and J shed 3 bases, with 7 bases lying between them. CDR3 region: CASSPDLDYGYTF. The CDR3, as DNA: TGTGCCAGCTCACCAGACCTAGACTATGGCTACACCTTC.

The chain recombines TRBV5-1 with TRBJ1-1, with TRBD1 identical over 8 bases. The ends lost 1 base at V and 1 base at J; junction bases unmatched: 6. The CDR3 sequence is 16 residues long. Per the germline V gene, CDR1 is SGHRS and CDR2 is YFSETQ. This chain's CDR3 is CASSLTGTGGNTEAFF. The CDR3 DNA follows: TGCGCCAGCAGCTTGACGGGGACAGGCGGGAACACTGAAGCTTTCTTT.

V and J are TRBV9 and TRBJ1-1; 8 bases are a match to TRBD1. With V trimmed by 2 bases and J by 1 base, 4 bases remained unmatched. CDR1 is SGDLS, CDR2 YYNGEE, per germline. The length of the CDR3 is 15 residues. The CDR3 sequence: CASSVGTGGNTEAFF. In DNA form, the CDR3 reads TGTGCCAGCAGCGTCGGGACAGGAGGGAACACTGAAGCTTTCTTT. Together with reference TRBV9 and TRBJ1-1, the CDR3 gives the full variable domain: DSGVTQTPKHLITATGQRVTLRCSPRSGDLSVYWYQQSLDQGLQFLIQYYNGEERAKGNILERFSAQQFPDLHSELNLSSLELGDSALYFCASSVGTGGNTEAFFGQGTRLTVV.

The genes are TRBV5-6 and TRBJ2-2; a weak D match, TRBD1 (6 bases). Germline CDR1 is SGHDT and CDR2 is YYEEEE. V lost 6 bases and J lost 4, with 13 bases in between. CDR3 length equals 14 residues. CDR3 residues: CASNPTGSTGELFF. DNA for the CDR3: TGTGCCAGCAACCCGACAGGATCCACCGGGGAGCTGTTTTTT. Looking up the rest from reference TRBV5-6 and TRBJ2-2 gives the full variable domain: DAGVTQSPTHLIKTRGQQVTLRCSPKSGHDTVSWYQQALGQGPQFIFQYYEEEERQRGNFPDRFSGHQFPNYSSELNVNALLLGDSALYLCASNPTGSTGELFFGEGSRLTVL.

The CDR3 DNA follows: TGTGCCAGCAGCCCCCAACAGGCGAACTATGGCTACACCTTC. It specifies CASSPQQANYGYTF. The gene calls are TRBV14 and TRBJ1-2; the D gene is possibly TRBD1 (5 bases). V was clipped by 4 bases and J by 2 bases, with 11 bases between them. Looked up from germline, CDR1 is SGHDN and CDR2 is FVKESK. The CDR3 loop spans 14 amino acids.

The rearrangement uses TRBV7-9 and TRBJ1-6; D remains ambiguous. CDR3 length: 15 residues. Trimming left V 1 base short and J 4 bases short, with 8 bases between. Germline V gene sequence: CDR1 SEHNR, CDR2 FQNEAQ (reference sequence). DNA for the CDR3: TGTGCCAGCAGCTTAGACGAGCATTATAATTCACCCCTCCACTTT. Protein: CASSLDEHYNSPLHF. The whole variable domain, filled in from reference TRBV7-9 and TRBJ1-6, reads DTGVSQNPRHKITKRGQNVTFRCDPISEHNRLYWYRQTLGQGPEFLTYFQNEAQLEKSRLLSDRFSAERPKGSFSTLEIQRTEQGDSAMYLCASSLDEHYNSPLHFGNGTRLTVT.

This chain joins TRBV4-1 and TRBJ2-1; D is possibly TRBD1 (6 bases). This CDR3 has 15 amino acids. V was trimmed by 4 bases and J by 4 bases, leaving 14 bases between them. Germline CDR1 MGHRA, CDR2 YSYEKL. CDR3 nucleotide sequence: TGCGCCAGCAGCCTGGGGCTGGGGGCTTACAATGAGCAGTTCTTC. Translating gives CASSLGLGAYNEQFF.

The gene calls are TRBV19 and TRBJ2-2; 7 bases are a match to TRBD1. The V and J ends lost 7 bases and 6 bases, in that order; junction bases with no gene match: 8. The germline gives CDR1 LNHDA, CDR2 SQIVND (reference sequence). CDR3 size: 14 residues. CDR3 DNA: TGTGCCAGTACTGCCGACAGGGTGGCCGGGGAGCTGTTTTTT. It is translated as CASTADRVAGELFF.

With regard to this clone: This specimen includes other DNA sequences encoding the same CDR3. The V gene is TRBV9, the J gene TRBJ2-2; D ambiguous. The CDR3 sequence is 14 residues long. Trimming shortened V by 1 base and J by 1 base, and 5 bases separated the two germline ends. Germline V lookup: CDR1 SGDLS, CDR2 YYNGEE. The CDR3 region has the DNA TGTGCCAGCAGCGTATCGTGGAACACCGGGGAGCTGTTTTTT. As protein: CASSVSWNTGELFF.

The chain carries TRBV27 and TRBJ1-2; D is unresolved. Trimming took 2 bases from V and 4 from J, leaving 14 bases between them. CDR3 length: 15 residues. Germline CDR1 is MNHEY and CDR2 is SMNVEV (reference sequence). The CDR3 nucleotides read TGTGCCAGCAGTTTAGGCCGTAGCGGTGGCTATGGCTACACCTTC. It specifies CASSLGRSGGYGYTF.

This chain uses TRBV27 with TRBJ1-5; no reliable D call. Trimming removed 0 bases at V and 4 bases at J, with 13 bases between. The CDR3 is made up of 16 amino acids. Germline-derived CDR1 and CDR2 are MNHEY and SMNVEV (reference sequence). The CDR3: CASSLSGPAGNQPQHF. For the CDR3, the DNA is TGTGCCAGCAGTTTATCGGGCCCGGCTGGTAATCAGCCCCAGCATTTT.

This clone showed up just a few times. The V and J genes are TRBV30 and TRBJ1-6, with TRBD1 matching 7 bases. Germline CDR1 and CDR2: GTSNPN and SVGIG (reference sequence). This CDR3 has 13 residues. Unmatched junction bases numbered 9, after V lost 5 bases and J lost 11 bases. CDR3 in amino acids: CAWGSDRVTPLHF. The CDR3 nucleotides read TGTGCCTGGGGAAGCGACAGGGTGACACCCCTCCACTTT.

The rearrangement links TRBV25-1 to TRBJ1-5, with 8 bases lining up with TRBD1. Trimming removed 4 bases from V and 4 bases from J; junction bases left unmatched: 6. CDR1 is MGHDK, CDR2 SYGVNS, per germline. The CDR3 extends over 15 amino acids. The CDR3 loop reads CASSATGGTNQPQHF. For the CDR3, the DNA is TGTGCCAGCAGTGCCACAGGGGGTACGAATCAGCCCCAGCATTTT.

The chain recombines TRBV19 with TRBJ2-7; D might be TRBD2 (5 bases). The CDR3 is made up of 13 amino acids. Per germline, CDR1 LNHDA and CDR2 SQIVND (reference sequence). V lost 5 bases to trimming and J lost 0 bases, with 8 bases between them. CDR3 loop: CASSVGDSYEQYF. The CDR3 DNA follows: TGTGCCAGTAGTGTCGGGGACTCCTACGAGCAGTACTTC. The whole variable domain, filled in from reference TRBV19 and TRBJ2-7, reads DGGITQSPKYLFRKEGQNVTLSCEQNLNHDAMYWYRQDPGQGLRLIYYSQIVNDFQKGDIAEGYSVSREKKESFPLTVTSAQKNPTAFYLCASSVGDSYEQYFGPGTRLTVT.

This chain links TRBV5-1 with TRBJ2-6; possibly TRBD1 for D (6 bases). This CDR3 contains 21 residues. The V gene's germline CDR1 is SGHRS and CDR2 YFSETQ. V was trimmed by 0 bases and J by 0 bases, leaving 22 bases between them. The CDR3 nucleotides are TGCGCCAGCAGCTTGGCGTGGTTAAAGGACAGCCGCTTCTCTGGGGCCAACGTCCTGACTTTC. Protein: CASSLAWLKDSRFSGANVLTF. Complete variable domain (other parts from reference TRBV5-1 and TRBJ2-6): KAGVTQTPRYLIKTRGQQVTLSCSPISGHRSVSWYQQTPGQGLQFLFEYFSETQRNKGNFPGRFSGRQFSNSRSEMNVSTLELGDSALYLCASSLAWLKDSRFSGANVLTFGAGSRLTVL.

The chain links TRBV7-6 to TRBJ2-7; 8 bases match TRBD1. The CDR3 is made up of 14 amino acids. J was trimmed by 3 bases and V by 6 bases; bases with no gene match: 7. Germline CDR1 reads SGHVS; CDR2 reads FNYEAQ. CDR3 bases: TGTGCCAGCAGTCCGGGACAGGCAATCTACGAGCAGTACTTC. It encodes CASSPGQAIYEQYF.

This sequence joins TRBV9 and TRBJ2-2; D is possibly TRBD1 (6 bases). CDR3 length: 15 residues. CDR1 SGDLS and CDR2 YYNGEE come from the germline V gene. V was pared by 3 bases and J by 6 bases, with 15 bases between. The CDR3 spells CASSAGASWPGELFF. As DNA, the CDR3 is TGTGCCAGCAGCGCAGGGGCTAGCTGGCCCGGGGAGCTGTTTTTT.

This chain uses TRBV30 with TRBJ1-2; 8 nucleotides match TRBD1. The CDR3 runs to 14 residues. V was pared by 0 bases and J by 3 bases, with 3 bases of the junction left unmatched. From germline, CDR1 is GTSNPN and CDR2 SVGIG (reference sequence). Written as DNA, the CDR3 is TGTGCCTGGAGTGTAGAGACAGGGGACTATGGCTACACCTTC. Translated: CAWSVETGDYGYTF.

This clone turned up a few times. The J gene is TRBJ1-5, the V gene TRBV19, with D perhaps TRBD1 (6 bases). The germline V gene has CDR1 LNHDA and CDR2 SQIVND (reference sequence). The CDR3 is 18 amino acids. The V end was cut by 3 bases, the J end by 4 bases, with 22 bases between. In DNA, the CDR3 is TGTGCCAGTAGTATTTTGGCGGGTTACAGGGAGAAGAATCAGCCCCAGCATTTT. It yields the protein CASSILAGYREKNQPQHF.

The chain employs TRBV30 and TRBJ1-3; 8 positions match TRBD1. Trimming cost V 1 base and J 4 bases; bases outside gene matches: 12. Germline V gives CDR1 GTSNPN, CDR2 SVGIG (reference sequence). The CDR3 has 17 amino acids. DNA for the CDR3: TGTGCCTGGAGTGGCAAAGACAGGGGATTGGTGGGAAACACCATATATTTT. Translated, it gives CAWSGKDRGLVGNTIYF.

The chain uses TRBV7-2 and TRBJ2-1; 13 positions match TRBD2. This CDR3 spans 15 amino acids. The V gene end was trimmed by 4 bases and the J gene end by 7 bases; junction bases not matched to a gene: 4. CDR1 SGHTA and CDR2 FQGNSA come from the germline V gene. The CDR3 is CASSSRTSGSNEQFF. The CDR3 DNA sequence: TGTGCCAGCAGCTCACGGACTAGCGGGAGTAATGAGCAGTTCTTC.

The chain has TRBV15 and TRBJ2-3; 8 bases are shared with TRBD1. Per the germline V gene, CDR1 is LNHNV and CDR2 is YYDKDF (reference sequence). V shed 0 bases, J shed 5 bases, and the junction held 4 bases outside the gene matches. This CDR3 has 15 amino acids. In DNA form, the CDR3 reads TGTGCCACCAGCAGAGATCCGACAGGGGTAGATACGCAGTATTTT. It codes for CATSRDPTGVDTQYF.

As DNA, the CDR3 is TGCAGCGTTGGGGACAGACCCTCTGGAAACACCATATATTTT. Its protein product is CSVGDRPSGNTIYF. The V and J genes are TRBV29-1 and TRBJ1-3; 7 bases align to TRBD1. The length of the CDR3 is 14 residues. Looked up from germline, CDR1 is SQVTM and CDR2 is ANQGSEA. J lost 0 bases, V lost 4 bases, and 3 bases had no gene match. The variable domain in full, with the rest retrieved from reference TRBV29-1 and TRBJ1-3, is SAVISQKPSRDICQRGTSLTIQCQVDSQVTMMFWYRQQPGQSLTLIATANQGSEATYESGFVIDKFPISRPNLTFSTLTVSNMSPEDSSIYLCSVGDRPSGNTIYFGEGSWLTVV.

The chain employs TRBV19 and TRBJ2-1, with 9 bases identical to TRBD2. This CDR3 has 16 residues. CDR1 and CDR2 (germline): LNHDA, SQIVND (reference sequence). The ends lost 3 bases at V and 4 bases at J; junction bases unmatched: 7. CDR3 DNA: TGTGCCAGTAGTATCTCGGGACTAGCAAAATACAATGAGCAGTTCTTC. Translation: CASSISGLAKYNEQFF.

This rearrangement joins TRBV6-5 to TRBJ1-5; D remains ambiguous. The CDR3 has 13 amino acids. Trimming pared 4 bases from V and 7 bases from J, leaving 11 bases between. Germline V gene data show CDR1 as MNHEY and CDR2 as SVGAGI. The CDR3 bases are TGTGCCAGCAGTTCCCTCATGAGACAGCCCCAGCATTTT. It is translated as CASSSLMRQPQHF.

The chain couples TRBV5-4 to TRBJ2-1, with TRBD2 matching 7 bases. This CDR3 is built from 16 residues. Germline V gene data show CDR1 as SGHNT and CDR2 as YYREEE (reference sequence). The J segment lost 0 bases and the V segment lost 3 bases, leaving 6 bases of the junction unmatched. CDR3 DNA: TGTGCCAGCAGCTGGGGGGGTGTAAGCTCCTACAATGAGCAGTTCTTC. It translates to CASSWGGVSSYNEQFF. Full variable domain (rest looked up from reference TRBV5-4 and TRBJ2-1): ETGVTQSPTHLIKTRGQQVTLRCSSQSGHNTVSWYQQALGQGPQFIFQYYREEENGRGNFPPRFSGLQFPNYSSELNVNALELDDSALYLCASSWGGVSSYNEQFFGPGTRLTVL.